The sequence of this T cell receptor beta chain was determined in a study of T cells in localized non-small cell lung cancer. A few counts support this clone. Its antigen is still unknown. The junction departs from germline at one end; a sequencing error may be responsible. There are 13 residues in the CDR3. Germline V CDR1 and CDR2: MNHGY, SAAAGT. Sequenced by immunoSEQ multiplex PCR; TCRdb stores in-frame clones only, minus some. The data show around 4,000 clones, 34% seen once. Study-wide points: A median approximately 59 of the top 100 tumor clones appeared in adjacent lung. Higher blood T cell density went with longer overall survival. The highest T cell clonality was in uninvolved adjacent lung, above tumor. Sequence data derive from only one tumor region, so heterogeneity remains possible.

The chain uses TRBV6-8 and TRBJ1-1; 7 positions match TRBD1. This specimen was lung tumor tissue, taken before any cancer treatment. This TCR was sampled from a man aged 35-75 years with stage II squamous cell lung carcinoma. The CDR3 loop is CAISRGQTQEAFF. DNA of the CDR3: TGTGCCATCAGTCGGGGACAGACTCAGGAAGCTTTCTTT.